The 28 T cell receptor beta chains in this list originate from one sample, sequenced in a study of identical twins. TCRdb used MiXCR to reprocess the 5' RACE reads, holding one entry per CDR3 protein. This table holds about 530,000 distinct CDR3 sequences, roughly 15% found once. These data were also reused for a study on yellow fever vaccine responses in identical twins.

Sequencing input: CD4+ T cells sorted from blood. Receptors originate from a woman between 18 and 29 years old in good health.

This clonotype was picked up a small number of times. This chain joins TRBV12-3 or TRBV12-4 and TRBJ1-3, with D possibly TRBD1 on 5 matching bases. CDR3 size: 18 residues. Between the trimmed V and J ends, which lost 1 base and 0 bases, there was a span of 16 bases. DNA of the CDR3: TGTGCCAGCAGTTTAGTCCAGGGATTGGGCCACTCTGGAAACACCATATATTTT. This sequence encodes CASSLVQGLGHSGNTIYF.

There are a few counts of this clonotype. The chain links TRBV11-2 to TRBJ2-1; a weak D match, TRBD2 (6 bases). The CDR3 sequence is 17 residues long. Germline V gene lookup returns CDR1 SGHAT and CDR2 FQNNGV. V was cut by 4 bases and J by 2 bases, with 18 bases left in between. The CDR3 sequence is CASSSRVTRMTYNEQFF. As DNA, the CDR3 is TGTGCCAGCAGCTCACGGGTGACTAGAATGACCTACAATGAGCAGTTCTTC.

The chain recombines TRBV2 with TRBJ2-1; no firm D call. The CDR3 is 11 amino acids. V dropped 6 bases and J dropped 9 bases, with 9 bases sitting between them. The germline CDR1 and CDR2 sequences are SNHLY and FYNNEI. The CDR3 is CASRQLIEQFF. The CDR3 DNA reads TGTGCCAGCAGGCAATTAATTGAGCAGTTCTTC. Full variable domain (rest looked up from reference TRBV2 and TRBJ2-1): EPEVTQTPSHQVTQMGQEVILRCVPISNHLYFYWYRQILGQKVEFLVSFYNNEISEKSEIFDDQFSVERPDGSNFTLKIRSTKLEDSAMYFCASRQLIEQFFGPGTRLTVL.

This clonotype has just a few counts. The chain links TRBV5-1 to TRBJ2-4; 11 nucleotides line up with TRBD1. This CDR3 is built from 18 residues. With V trimmed by 4 bases and J by 0 bases, 9 bases remained unmatched. Germline assignment: CDR1 SGHRS and CDR2 YFSETQ. The CDR3 DNA follows: TGCGCCAGCAGCCCCGGGACAGGGGGGAATCTAGCCAAAAACATTCAGTACTTC. This codes for CASSPGTGGNLAKNIQYF.

J is TRBJ2-1 and V is TRBV5-1; 8 bases align to TRBD2. Germline CDR1 reads SGHRS; CDR2 reads YFSETQ. After removal of 1 base from V and 3 bases from J, the junction contained 12 bases not matched to a gene. The CDR3 is made up of 18 amino acids. For the CDR3, the DNA is TGCGCCAGCAGCTTGTCCCTTAACTTAGCGGGGCGCTACAATGAGCAGTTCTTC. Encoded protein: CASSLSLNLAGRYNEQFF.

The V gene is TRBV7-9, the J gene TRBJ2-1; TRBD1 agrees at 8 bases. V dropped 4 bases and J dropped 4; count of bases not matched to a gene: 6. Germline CDR1 is SEHNR and CDR2 is FQNEAQ (reference sequence). CDR3 length: 15 residues. The CDR3 reads CASSSGQVLYNEQFF. The CDR3 coding sequence is TGTGCCAGCAGCTCGGGACAGGTTTTGTACAATGAGCAGTTCTTC.

This clonotype has just a few counts. The chain links TRBV5-1 to TRBJ2-1; weak D call: TRBD2 (5 bases). Trimming shortened V by 0 bases and J by 6 bases, and 13 bases separated the two germline ends. The CDR3 runs to 15 residues. In germline, CDR1 is SGHRS, CDR2 YFSETQ. This chain's CDR3 is CASSLDGLWGNEQFF. The CDR3 DNA sequence: TGCGCCAGCAGCTTGGATGGACTGTGGGGCAATGAGCAGTTCTTC.

This clonotype was recorded a few times. The gene calls are TRBV4-1 and TRBJ1-1, with a possible D match to TRBD1 (5 bases). The V gene lost 1 base and the J gene lost 5 bases, with 17 bases spanning the gap. From germline, CDR1 is MGHRA and CDR2 YSYEKL. The CDR3 consists of 16 residues. The CDR3 loop is CASSQVGTGRGTEAFF. The CDR3 nucleotides read TGCGCCAGCAGCCAAGTAGGGACGGGGCGCGGAACTGAAGCTTTCTTT.

This clonotype appeared a few times. This chain links TRBV6-5 with TRBJ1-5; D not certain. There are 14 residues in the CDR3. Germline V gene data show CDR1 as MNHEY and CDR2 as SVGAGI. Trimming cost V 0 bases and J 7 bases, with 10 bases left between them. The CDR3 DNA is TGTGCCAGCAGTTACTCACCGACGAGACAGCCCCAGCATTTT. Residues: CASSYSPTRQPQHF.

The rearrangement links TRBV24-1 to TRBJ2-5; 8 bases are a match to TRBD1. With V trimmed by 4 bases and J by 4 bases, 4 bases remained unmatched. The CDR3 has 14 residues. The germline gives CDR1 KGHDR, CDR2 SFDVKD. CDR3 DNA: TGTGCCACCAGTGACTGGACAGGGCGAGAGACCCAGTACTTC. It encodes CATSDWTGRETQYF.

This clonotype was seen many times. The rearrangement links TRBV28 to TRBJ1-3; D ambiguous. Germline V gene lookup returns CDR1 MDHEN and CDR2 SYDVKM. The CDR3 is made up of 15 amino acids. Trimming cost V 7 bases and J 0 bases, with 13 bases left between them. CDR3 in DNA: TGTGCCAGCACCGCCCAGCCCCTCTCTGGAAACACCATATATTTT. It encodes CASTAQPLSGNTIYF.

V usage is TRBV9 and J usage is TRBJ2-1; no reliable D call. CDR3 length: 14 amino acids. Trimming took 0 bases from V and 6 from J, leaving 10 bases between them. Germline assignment: CDR1 SGDLS and CDR2 YYNGEE. For the CDR3, the DNA is TGTGCCAGCAGCGTAGAGTGGTCCCGCAATGAGCAGTTCTTC. Encoded protein: CASSVEWSRNEQFF.

This clonotype was detected only a few times. This chain links TRBV7-8 with TRBJ2-7; D uncertain. V lost 5 bases, J lost 2 bases, and 13 bases lay in between. Germline values: CDR1 SGHVS, CDR2 FQNEAQ. The CDR3 spans 14 residues. CDR3 amino acids: CASSRFDPTYEQYF. The CDR3 nucleotides read TGTGCCAGCAGCCGTTTCGATCCCACCTACGAGCAGTACTTC.

The rearrangement links TRBV11-1 to TRBJ2-2; 10 positions agree with TRBD2. Per germline, CDR1 SGHAT and CDR2 FQDESV (reference sequence). V lost 4 bases and J lost 2; bases outside the gene matches: 7. This CDR3 comprises 17 residues. The CDR3 protein is CASSSWTSGFNTGELFF. CDR3 nucleotide sequence: TGTGCCAGCAGCTCCTGGACTAGCGGATTCAACACCGGGGAGCTGTTTTTT.

This clonotype was counted a few times. The rearrangement uses TRBV3-1 and TRBJ2-3, with 11 bases lining up with TRBD2. Germline-derived CDR1 and CDR2 are LGHDT and YNNKEL (reference sequence). This CDR3 spans 15 amino acids. V gave up 4 bases and J gave up 6 bases; unmatched junction bases: 6. CDR3 region: CASSRTSGSVDTQYF. CDR3 DNA sequence: TGTGCCAGCAGCCGAACTAGCGGGAGTGTGGATACGCAGTATTTT.

In its sample, this clonotype was seen a few times. The chain joins TRBV29-1 to TRBJ2-1, with TRBD1 identical over 9 bases. The length of the CDR3 is 14 residues. J lost 9 bases, V lost 8 bases, and 14 bases had no gene match. Looked up from germline, CDR1 is SQVTM and CDR2 is ANQGSEA. The CDR3 DNA follows: TGCAGCATCTGCTCGGGACAGGGCTCCATTGAGCAGTTCTTC. Encoded protein: CSICSGQGSIEQFF.

This chain links TRBV10-2 with TRBJ1-5, with D possibly being TRBD1 (5 bases). The CDR3 contains 14 residues. Trimming cost V 6 bases and J 7 bases, with 16 bases left between them. Per germline, CDR1 WSHSY and CDR2 SAAADI. The CDR3 is CASSYHRNEQPQHF. The CDR3 coding sequence is TGCGCCAGCAGCTATCACAGGAATGAGCAGCCCCAGCATTTT.

This clonotype showed up just a few times. V is TRBV29-1 and J is TRBJ1-2; 8 bases are shared with TRBD1. J was trimmed by 4 bases and V by 5 bases; bases with no gene match: 3. The germline V gene has CDR1 SQVTM and CDR2 ANQGSEA. This CDR3 comprises 12 residues. This chain's CDR3 is CSVRDRIYGYTF. The CDR3 DNA is TGCAGCGTTAGGGACAGGATCTATGGCTACACCTTC.

The chain carries TRBV2 and TRBJ2-7; 10 nucleotides line up with TRBD1. Trimming removed 10 bases from V and 6 bases from J; junction bases left unmatched: 15. This CDR3 spans 15 amino acids. Germline CDR1 is SNHLY and CDR2 is FYNNEI. CDR3 nucleotide sequence: TGTGCCATCACCCCGCCGGACAGGGGGTATTTCGAGCAGTACTTC. Translating it yields CAITPPDRGYFEQYF.

This clonotype has more than one count but fewer than ten. The chain carries TRBV20-1 and TRBJ2-1, with D unresolved. The V and J ends lost 6 bases and 6 bases respectively, with 12 bases between them. Germline CDR1 and CDR2: DFQATT and SNEGSKA (reference sequence). There are 12 residues in the CDR3. CDR3 amino acids: CSATDVSNEQFF. In DNA form, the CDR3 reads TGCAGTGCGACGGACGTCTCCAATGAGCAGTTCTTC.

The chain carries TRBV11-2 and TRBJ2-1; TRBD2 matches at 7 bases. The CDR3 is 22 amino acids. The J segment lost 3 bases and the V segment lost 0 bases, leaving 23 bases of the junction unmatched. CDR1 SGHAT and CDR2 FQNNGV come from the germline V gene. The CDR3 coding sequence is TGTGCCAGCAGCTTAGATAAGTTCGAGACTAGCTCACTAACTGGACGCTACAATGAGCAGTTCTTC. This translates into CASSLDKFETSSLTGRYNEQFF.

The rearrangement joins TRBV10-3 to TRBJ1-5; a possible D gene is TRBD1 (6 bases). Germline assignment: CDR1 ENHRY and CDR2 SYGVKD. CDR3 length equals 12 residues. The V gene lost 5 bases and the J gene lost 7 bases, with 9 bases spanning the gap. The CDR3 bases are TGTGCCATCAGTTCAGGGGTACAGCCCCAGCATTTT. Translating gives CAISSGVQPQHF.

The genes are TRBV6-1 and TRBJ2-2; the match to TRBD1 covers 9 bases. Germline V gene data show CDR1 as MNHNS and CDR2 as SASEGT. The V and J ends lost 6 bases and 6 bases, in that order; junction bases with no gene match: 14. This CDR3 comprises 17 residues. The CDR3 spells CASRDPSGTGPSGELFF. The DNA for the CDR3 is TGTGCCAGCAGGGACCCTTCAGGGACAGGGCCCTCCGGGGAGCTGTTTTTT.

The table lists this clonotype with a few counts. The chain joins TRBV20-1 to TRBJ2-7; the match to TRBD1 covers 7 bases. This CDR3 has 14 residues. CDR1 and CDR2 (germline): DFQATT, SNEGSKA (reference sequence). V lost 0 bases and J lost 0; bases outside the gene matches: 2. CDR3 residues: CSAREGTDSYEQYF. The CDR3 region has the DNA TGCAGTGCTAGAGAGGGGACAGACTCCTACGAGCAGTACTTC.

The chain uses TRBV12-3 or TRBV12-4 and TRBJ2-1, with D possibly TRBD1 on 6 matching bases. This CDR3 region has 13 residues. The V end lost 0 bases, the J end lost 16 bases, and 16 bases lay between the germline ends. The CDR3 reads CASSLALQGSSFF. The CDR3 nucleotides are TGTGCCAGCAGTTTAGCCCTACAGGGTTCAAGTTTCTTC.

This clonotype was observed a few times. This chain links TRBV4-1 with TRBJ2-1; TRBD2 matches 14 bases. Germline CDR1 and CDR2: MGHRA and YSYEKL. This CDR3 has 16 amino acids. V shed 2 bases, J shed 9 bases, and the junction held 6 bases outside the gene matches. CDR3 sequence reads: CASSQPTSGGVGEQFF. For the CDR3, the DNA is TGCGCCAGCAGCCAACCGACTAGCGGGGGGGTCGGTGAGCAGTTCTTC.

There are a few counts of this clonotype. The chain links TRBV25-1 to TRBJ2-3; 9 nucleotides agree with TRBD2. This CDR3 has 17 amino acids. Trimming at V came to 2 bases and at J to 2 bases, leaving 8 bases not matched to a gene. The germline CDR1 and CDR2 sequences are MGHDK and SYGVNS. The CDR3 sequence is CASSEGLLAGNTDTQYF. The CDR3 DNA is TGTGCCAGCAGTGAAGGTCTCCTAGCGGGGAACACAGATACGCAGTATTTT. The entire variable domain, with the rest obtained from reference TRBV25-1 and TRBJ2-3, is as follows: EADIYQTPRYLVIGTGKKITLECSQTMGHDKMYWYQQDPGMELHLIHYSYGVNSTEKGDLSSESTVSRIRTEHFPLTLESARPSHTSQYLCASSEGLLAGNTDTQYFGPGTRLTVL.

The chain links TRBV28 to TRBJ2-5, with 8 bases fitting TRBD1. J was trimmed by 1 base and V by 4 bases; bases with no gene match: 8. Germline lookup yields CDR1 MDHEN and CDR2 SYDVKM. The CDR3 totals 16 residues. CDR3 in amino acids: CASSSTLQGAQETQYF. CDR3 DNA: TGTGCCAGCAGTTCTACTCTCCAGGGGGCCCAAGAGACCCAGTACTTC.